This TCR beta chain originates from a study of cytomegalovirus exposure and HLA in healthy donors (dated by TCRdb to 2016 to 2017). Study-wide context: An earlier analysis of approximately 550 of the donors reported about 250 Gb of sequence data and 100 million to 140 million unique TCR beta sequences from approximately 180 million T cells. Roughly 300 gigabases of sequencing data and around 80 million unique TCR sequences made up an early release that covered about 640 HLA-typed donors. In the later analysis, no new phenotypic data were used to find candidate immune exposures; instead, reliance was placed on TCR beta sequences and their occurrence across donors. All discovery cohort repertoires had been generated on a single sequencing platform. On average, roughly 250,000 unique TCR beta nucleotide sequences were sequenced per donor among about 400 genotyped donors of the cohort, with roughly 20% of those sequences being non-productive. The aim of the study was to test whether cataloging public T cell receptors could identify signatures of past pathogen exposure. Among the roughly 400 genotyped donors, more than 70% belonged to the genetic ancestry cluster associated with self-reported Caucasian donors. A later analysis re-examined previously published TCR beta repertoires from about 700 donors and added high-resolution HLA genotyping to investigate patterns of TCR occurrence. Because of strong linkage in the cohort, four or five DR-DQ haplotypes were treated as single units for association and clustering. HLA typing covered class I and class II loci at four-digit resolution. Typing coverage varied by locus: about 629-640 donors for A, B, C, DRB1 and DQB1; approximately 560 for DQA1; around 610 for DPA1; approximately 450 for DPB1. Genome-wide SNP genotypes for about three fifths of the roughly 700 donors were used in a later genetic analysis, which treated that subset as a discovery cohort. Donor age, sex, ethnicity and CMV serostatus were compiled alongside the repertoire data. The study combined high-throughput TCR immunosequencing, statistical association of individual TCRs with disease status, and machine learning to predict cytomegalovirus infection status. Using immunosequencing, the study profiled T cell repertoires from 550 to 750 subjects and related those repertoires to cytomegalovirus serostatus. An earlier analysis of nearly 600 of the donors applied high-throughput TCR beta sequencing to assess whether each TCR beta V gene segment acted as functional or pseudogenic. In addition to the first cohort of about 650 subjects, a separate validation cohort of 130 or so different subjects was used.

CDR3 length: 15 amino acids, cysteine to phenylalanine. The retained sequence is limited to the CDR3, 45 bases, with the frame set at the first base. CDR1 KGHSH and CDR2 LQKENI were looked up in the germline V gene. Study-wide findings and limitations: Because some donors lacked HLA typing at each locus, the association tests relied only on the typed subset. The authors suggested that the approach could potentially be extended to other disease states and immunological phenotypes. In this cohort, only TCR beta chains were sequenced, and detectable features were limited by the absence of alpha or paired-chain data. A later analysis found that HLA-associated TCR beta chains were more clonally expanded and had lower generation probabilities than equally common non-associated chains. The 87-base-pair reads could not distinguish some IMGT-functional V segments, including TRBV6-2 and TRBV6-3, so those segments were excluded. In the study, around 160 TCR beta chains were listed as associated with cytomegalovirus. A later analysis associated some 17,000 TCR beta sequences with specific HLA alleles at a false discovery rate of 0.05. Compared with the roughly 720-donor mean, donors in an Asian-associated ancestry cluster had fewer N-insertions in productive TCRs, according to a later genetic analysis. Because counts were too low, some 17 rarely observed V segments, including chromosome 9 orphons, were excluded from the earlier analysis of some 540 of the donors. Broadly in line with IMGT annotations, most TCR beta V segments showed up in productive rearrangements about 87% or about 30% of the time in an earlier analysis of some 590 of the donors. Linkage disequilibrium might explain the correlated functional status among segregating V segments, but an unknown experimental factor could not be excluded. V-gene and J-gene trimming of TCR beta chains was associated with a missense DCLRE1C variant in a later genetic analysis, and the association was replicated in an independent cohort. Assigning TCR associations to individual alleles was difficult when HLA alleles, especially DR and DQ, strongly co-occurred. Most CMV-associated TCR beta chains appeared to be HLA-restricted in a later analysis, and the HLA associations seemed to be driven largely by CMV exposure. According to a later analysis, TCR association rates differed among HLA loci, with DRB1 alleles showing the most associated TCRs and HLA-C alleles showing the fewest. The sequencing pipeline was judged likely to have produced a cluster of highly shared sequence variants as a technical artifact. Cytomegalovirus status was reported to be diagnosed by the classifier with high specificity and sensitivity in both the original and validation cohorts. Several of the top co-occurrence clusters appeared to be linked to parvovirus B19, influenza, CMV and Epstein-Barr virus, according to a later analysis. In vitro tests confirmed that a few of the cytomegalovirus-associated TCR beta chains recognize cytomegalovirus antigens. Roughly uniform sequencing depth across donors was assumed in presence/absence analyses, although this assumption may not hold. A further reported finding was that TCR beta sequences accurately predicted the HLA-A and HLA-B alleles for most subjects in the first cohort. Immune exposure information for the cohort was limited to CMV serostatus. While some public TCRs were present in many individuals, most TCR sequences turned up only very rarely across donors.

The method was the immunoSEQ multiplex PCR assay. A mixture of 60 forward primers for TCR Vbeta segments and 13 reverse primers for TCR Jbeta segments was used in the multiplex PCR. The CDR3 region of rearranged TCR beta genes was amplified from genomic DNA by a multiplex PCR assay. Amplified TCR beta libraries were sequenced as 87-base-pair reads on the Illumina HiSeq System. The source study handled its data this way. A later analysis counted about 76 million unique TCR beta chains across the approximately 700 repertoires, and around 9.9 million of these chains were shared by at least two donors. Raw reads were error-corrected and collapsed into unique sequences with a nearest-neighbor algorithm that merged closely related sequences to remove PCR and sequencing errors. To assign V, D and J gene segments, CDR3 sequences were aligned to IMGT reference sequences. For a sequence to be retained, a match of at least six nucleotides to both a V gene segment and a J gene segment was required. A rearrangement counted as productive if the CDR3 had no stop codons and remained in frame with V and J, and every other rearrangement counted as non-productive. Following IMGT convention, CDR3 was defined as the stretch from the second conserved V-encoded cysteine up to the conserved J-encoded phenylalanine. The earlier analysis of 550 to 650 of the donors excluded any sequence lacking an unambiguous match to a single V gene segment. In an earlier analysis of some 590 of the donors, V segments were called functional above 56.7% productive rearrangements and were called segregating when the between-donor standard deviation exceeded 5%. A statistical classification framework was built for diagnosing cytomegalovirus status from the catalog of TCR beta chain sequences. In a later analysis, TCR nucleotide sequences were compared against IMGT/GENE-DB human TR gene sequences so that V and J genes could be assigned. In a later analysis, CDR3 sequences and most-parsimonious VDJ recombination scenarios were assigned using the TCRdist pipeline. In a later analysis, every TCR beta chain was defined by the combination of its CDR3 amino acid sequence and its V-gene family, and reads without a unique V-gene family were dropped. To address suspected cross-contamination and a sequencing artifact, a later analysis removed 550 to 750 highly shared, low-generation-probability nucleotide sequences. For each public chain, a later analysis derived a clonal expansion index from normalized ranks of inferred template counts within each repertoire. In a later analysis, generation probabilities were computed using a VDJ recombination model fitted to out-of-frame rearrangements, and the results were checked against IGoR. Hypergeometric tests were used in a later analysis to score TCR-TCR, TCR-HLA and TCR-CMV co-occurrence, with a repertoire-size bias correction applied to the TCR pairs. To estimate false discovery rates, a later analysis permuted the HLA or CMV assignments 20 times. In a later analysis, co-occurring TCRs were grouped with DBSCAN, and TCRdist sequence similarity was added when clustering was performed within HLA-allele-positive subsets. For co-occurrence clustering, repertoires with fewer than 30,000 or more than 120,000 public chains were excluded, along with roughly five repertoires with anomalous nucleotide sharing. This immuneACCESS table, as held by TCRdb, lists in-frame sequences with V and J called but not all clones. Of the missing ones, under half trace to an unresolved V gene in checked studies; the others have no known cause. V and J calls and clone size are those listed in that table; D and trimming were worked out from the DNA. The sample table contains about 170,000 clones; only one count was recorded for around 80% of them. Under 3% of the sample is in the top ten clones.

A word on this clone: What antigen it recognizes has not been identified. One end of the junction does not line up with germline, which may come from a read error.

The cohort consisted of more than 650 healthy bone marrow donors. At the time of sampling, every cohort member was nominally healthy, though immune exposures that went unrecorded were likely present. The donor tested CMV seronegative, placing the donor among the 350 or so seronegative members of the cohort. A peripheral blood sample was provided by each donor, and peripheral blood mononuclear cells were used for TCR beta sequencing. Genomic DNA was extracted from the blood cell samples with the Qiagen DNeasy Blood Extraction Kit. The sequence was collected from a woman between 50 and 59 years old in good health and CMV-seronegative. Material for sequencing was PBMCs. The V gene is TRBV18 and the J gene is TRBJ1-1, with 9 bases in between that match TRBD1. The bases are TGTGCCAGCTCTCCACAGGGGGCCTTGAACACTGAAGCTTTCTTT. This yields the protein CASSPQGALNTEAFF. This CDR3, with the reference TRBV18 and TRBJ1-1 proteins standing in past its ends, gives the full variable domain NAGVMQNPRHLVRRRGQEARLRCSPMKGHSHVYWYRQLPEEGLKFMVYLQKENIIDESGMPKERFSAEFPKEGPSILRIQQVVRGDSAAYFCASSPQGALNTEAFFGQGTRLTVV.